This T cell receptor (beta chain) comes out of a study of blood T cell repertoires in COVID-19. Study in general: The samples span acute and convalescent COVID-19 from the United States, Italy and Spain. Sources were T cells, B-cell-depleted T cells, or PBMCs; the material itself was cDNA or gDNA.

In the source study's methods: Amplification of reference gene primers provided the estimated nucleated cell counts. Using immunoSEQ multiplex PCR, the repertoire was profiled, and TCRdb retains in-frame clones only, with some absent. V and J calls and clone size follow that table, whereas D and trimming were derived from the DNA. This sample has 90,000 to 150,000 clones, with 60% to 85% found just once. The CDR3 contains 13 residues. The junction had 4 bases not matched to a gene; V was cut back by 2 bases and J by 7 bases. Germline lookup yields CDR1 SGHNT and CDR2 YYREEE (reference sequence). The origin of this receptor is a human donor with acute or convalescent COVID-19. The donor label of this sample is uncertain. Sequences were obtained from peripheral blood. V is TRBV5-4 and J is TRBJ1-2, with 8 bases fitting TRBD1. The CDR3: CASSLQGVGGYTF. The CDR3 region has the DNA TGTGCCAGCAGCTTACAGGGGGTAGGTGGCTACACCTTC. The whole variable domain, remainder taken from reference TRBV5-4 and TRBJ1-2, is ETGVTQSPTHLIKTRGQQVTLRCSSQSGHNTVSWYQQALGQGPQFIFQYYREEENGRGNFPPRFSGLQFPNYSSELNVNALELDDSALYLCASSLQGVGGYTFGSGTRLTVV.